This TCR beta chain comes out of a study of shared clonotypes between healthy human individuals (dated by TCRdb to 2018 to 2020). Notes on the research overall: The cohort included three men and a couple of women between 18 and 49 years of age. For each donor, CD4 naive and CD4 memory were each given three plates, CD8 naive was given two plates, and CD8 memory was given one plate. The study deeply sequenced blood TCR repertoires of 5 or 6 healthy adults to estimate repertoire size and the extent of clonotype sharing between individuals. To increase sequencing depth and limit assay-specific biases, different laboratories used diverse techniques to prepare libraries and sequence TCR repertoires. Each donor's leukapheresis produced roughly between roughly 0.9 and 9 billion PBMCs. The full study reports these points: Sampling was limited to blood, and TCR repertoires in tissue likely differ from TCR repertoires in blood. Based on pairwise subsampling, the degree of clonotype sharing among donors was expected to be affected by sequencing depth. Higher generation probabilities were observed for clonotypes shared by all four sorted-subset donors than for non-shared clonotypes. Because the study included a small number of donors, the genetic and exposure-history diversity represented was limited. Sharing across four donors was observed for about 5% of naive CD4, over 3% of naive CD8, 2.3% of memory CD4, and 0.4% of memory CD8 clonotypes. Naive subsets generally had larger estimated clonotype richness than memory subsets. Incomplete sequencing was indicated by rarefaction of sorted-subset datasets, despite the large sequencing depth.

Healthy HIV-negative adults with no recently reported acute infections or vaccinations were included as donors. All donors were Caucasian adults living in Nashville, Tennessee, USA. Magnetic negative selection was used to enrich CD4+ T cells, after which naive cells were positively selected on CD45RA and the negative fraction became the memory subset. After blood collection by leukapheresis, PBMCs were isolated using Ficoll-Histopaque density gradient centrifugation and then cryopreserved in the vapor phase of liquid nitrogen. Purity and quantity of every magnetically sorted T cell population were checked by analytical flow cytometry. Genomic DNA was isolated from every sorted fraction and measured by UV absorbance on a Nanodrop 2000c. Using the deep immunoSEQ assay, TCR CDR3 regions were amplified from genomic DNA by multiplex PCR. Extracted genomic DNA from each cell subset was distributed evenly across all wells of several immunoSEQ 96-well plates, and each plate was treated as a replicate. Each replicate PCR for sorted subsets received about 0.2 ug genomic DNA, equal to about 30,000 T cell genomes. Purified libraries were measured with a Qubit 3.0 fluorometer, size-checked on a Bioanalyzer 2100, and measured again with the KAPA Library Quantification kit. A separate single-read 150-cycle Illumina NextSeq 550 flow cell was used to sequence each immunoSEQ 96-well plate. The original pipeline was this. Because only junctional sequences without quality scores were contained in the immunoSEQ output, filtering matching that applied to full-length reads could not be performed. To assign V/J genes and CDR3, sequences were annotated using PyIR, a Python wrapper for IgBLAST v1.9, with IMGT germline references. Reads were filtered out if the reads had weak V/J assignments (E-value above 1e-6), no CDR3, stop codons, out-of-frame junctions, or ambiguous translated residues. V3J clonotypes were defined by identical inferred V gene, J gene, and CDR3 amino acid sequence. To compute the percentage overlap between repertoires, the number of shared unique clonotypes was divided by the size of the smaller repertoire. Richness of each repertoire was evaluated using RTK rarefaction, the Chao1 estimator, and Recon v2.1 estimates of unobserved clonotypes. OLGA was used to compute generation probabilities for all TCRbeta clonotypes that the gDNA method yielded from four donors. The table was pulled from immuneACCESS by TCRdb, which kept in-frame rearrangements only. Such tables lose some clones; where checked, under half of the loss comes from unresolved V genes, and the rest has no known cause. V and J calls and clone size come straight from that table; D and trimming were deduced from the DNA. This sample holds some 2,400,000 clones; under 97% were observed only once. Approximately 0.13% of the sample comes from the top ten.

With regard to this clone: Its antigen is not yet known. The sample holds no much larger clone one base away, and base qualities are not on file.

V has 5 bases trimmed and J has 4 bases trimmed; junction bases matching no gene number 8. Looking up the germline V gene (reference sequence) yields CDR1 SGHNT and CDR2 YYREEE. The CDR3 spans 15 residues, from the cysteine through the phenylalanine. Just the 45-base CDR3 DNA is kept, in frame starting at base 1. The source of this sequence is a man younger than 35 in good health. The specimen sequenced was naive CD4+ T cells sorted from blood. The cell subset or site label, as the study defines it: CD45RA+ positively selected. The chain uses TRBV5-4 and TRBJ2-5, and 10 bases in between align with TRBD2. The CDR3 reads as follows: CASSPPSGSSETQYF. The DNA sequence is as follows: TGTGCCAGCAGTCCTCCTAGCGGGAGTTCAGAGACCCAGTACTTC. With all but the CDR3 taken from the reference TRBV5-4 and TRBJ2-5 genes, the full variable domain is: ETGVTQSPTHLIKTRGQQVTLRCSSQSGHNTVSWYQQALGQGPQFIFQYYREEENGRGNFPPRFSGLQFPNYSSELNVNALELDDSALYLCASSPPSGSSETQYFGPGTRLLVL.